A single sample is the source of the 18 T cell receptor beta chains below, sequenced in a study of T cell changes during pregnancy in multiple sclerosis. Profiling relied on immunoSEQ multiplex PCR, and the TCRdb table lists in-frame clones only, not all of them. This sample has around 88,000 clones, with 92% found just once. The sequences come from peripheral blood, collected after pregnancy. Receptors originate from a female donor in good health, enrolled as a control in a pregnancy study.

This chain links TRBV5-6 with TRBJ2-7; D gene uncertain. V was pared by 0 bases and J by 2 bases, with 12 bases between. In germline, CDR1 is SGHDT, CDR2 YYEEEE. The CDR3 is 15 amino acids. In DNA form, the CDR3 reads TGTGCCAGCAGCTTGGGAGGTATCACCCCCTACGAGCAGTACTTC. Encoded protein: CASSLGGITPYEQYF.

The chain carries TRBV27 and TRBJ2-2; 7 bases match TRBD1. This CDR3 has 14 residues. Losses at the gene ends were 8 bases for V and 2 bases for J; bases not matched to a gene: 5. Germline CDR1 MNHEY, CDR2 SMNVEV (reference sequence). In nucleotides, the CDR3 is TGTGCCAGCCAGGGACAGAAAAACACCGGGGAGCTGTTTTTT. Translating gives CASQGQKNTGELFF.

CDR3 sequence: CASSQSYGTTHHRASYNEQFF. The CDR3 bases are TGCGCCAGCAGTCAATCGTACGGGACAACCCATCACCGGGCGTCCTACAATGAGCAGTTCTTC. This rearrangement joins TRBV23-1 to TRBJ2-1; D may be TRBD1 (6 bases). TRBV23-1 is filed as an ORF, its function uncertain. Trimming stripped 0 bases from V and 1 base from J, with 25 bases between. The CDR3 covers 21 residues.

The rearrangement uses TRBV5-4 and TRBJ2-5; 7 bases map to TRBD2. CDR1 and CDR2 from the germline V gene are SGHNT and YYREEE (reference sequence). The CDR3 has 15 amino acids. V shed 4 bases and J 5 bases; nucleotides not matched to a gene: 11. The CDR3 region is CASSPAGLGYETQYF. CDR3 nucleotide sequence: TGTGCCAGCAGCCCGGCCGGACTAGGTTACGAGACCCAGTACTTC.

The rearrangement uses TRBV5-1 and TRBJ2-2; no clear D. CDR3 length equals 17 residues. V lost 0 bases, J lost 0 bases, and 12 bases lay in between. CDR1 and CDR2 from the germline V gene are SGHRS and YFSETQ. The CDR3 sequence: CASSLAVSLANTGELFF. CDR3 DNA sequence: TGCGCCAGCAGCTTGGCCGTGAGTTTAGCGAACACCGGGGAGCTGTTTTTT. The whole variable domain, filled in from reference TRBV5-1 and TRBJ2-2, reads KAGVTQTPRYLIKTRGQQVTLSCSPISGHRSVSWYQQTPGQGLQFLFEYFSETQRNKGNFPGRFSGRQFSNSRSEMNVSTLELGDSALYLCASSLAVSLANTGELFFGEGSRLTVL.

A note on this clone: Other DNA variants within this sample encode the same CDR3. The CDR3 DNA sequence: TGCGCCAGCAGCCAAGTGGGGGGGCCCTATAATTCACCCCTCCACTTT. Amino acids: CASSQVGGPYNSPLHF. This chain joins TRBV4-1 and TRBJ1-6, with D possibly being TRBD1 (6 bases). V was clipped by 1 base and J by 2 bases, with 9 bases between them. The CDR3 has 16 amino acids. Germline CDR1 reads MGHRA; CDR2 reads YSYEKL.

The V gene is TRBV28, the J gene TRBJ1-2, with D tentatively TRBD1 (5 bases). The CDR3 spans 12 residues. Germline assignment: CDR1 MDHEN and CDR2 SYDVKM. V dropped 11 bases and J dropped 5 bases, with 15 bases sitting between them. The CDR3 DNA follows: TGTGCCGCCAGGGAGGGCTCTTATGGCTACACCTTC. This encodes CAAREGSYGYTF.

This chain connects TRBV27 to TRBJ1-2; TRBD1 agrees at 8 bases. J was trimmed by 3 bases and V by 5 bases; bases with no gene match: 5. Germline assignment: CDR1 MNHEY and CDR2 SMNVEV (reference sequence). The CDR3 is 14 residues long. The CDR3 protein is CASSPGGSYYGYTF. CDR3 in DNA: TGTGCCAGCAGTCCAGGGGGCTCTTACTATGGCTACACCTTC.

The genes are TRBV27 and TRBJ2-7, with TRBD1 as a possible D gene (6 bases). Germline V gives CDR1 MNHEY, CDR2 SMNVEV (reference sequence). V was clipped by 2 bases and J by 2 bases, with 7 bases between them. This CDR3 has 13 amino acids. The CDR3 nucleotides read TGTGCCAGCAGTTTAACAGGGACCTACGAGCAGTACTTC. As protein: CASSLTGTYEQYF.

This chain connects TRBV15 to TRBJ2-2; D unclear. Germline V gene data show CDR1 as LNHNV and CDR2 as YYDKDF (reference sequence). This CDR3 is built from 15 residues. V was trimmed by 4 bases and J by 6 bases, leaving 15 bases between them. The CDR3 DNA is TGTGCCACCAGCACCTCTCCAGACACGGCCGGGGAGCTGTTTTTT. It encodes CATSTSPDTAGELFF.

V is TRBV7-8 and J is TRBJ2-1; 11 bases map to TRBD2. The CDR3 runs to 17 residues. The V gene end was trimmed by 2 bases and the J gene end by 3 bases; junction bases not matched to a gene: 6. CDR1 and CDR2 (germline): SGHVS, FQNEAQ. CDR3 bases: TGTGCCAGCAGCTTATCATATAGCGGGAGGGGCTACAATGAGCAGTTCTTC. Protein sequence: CASSLSYSGRGYNEQFF.

The gene calls are TRBV28 and TRBJ1-5; the D is unclear. Germline V gene lookup returns CDR1 MDHEN and CDR2 SYDVKM. This CDR3 comprises 11 residues. V dropped 3 bases and J dropped 6 bases, with 3 bases sitting between them. CDR3 nucleotide sequence: TGTGCCAGCAGTTTGGCTCAGCCCCAGCATTTT. Its translation is CASSLAQPQHF.

The chain combines TRBV6-5 with TRBJ1-1, with D possibly TRBD1 on 6 matching bases. The ends were cut back, 0 bases at V and 5 bases at J, with 13 bases in the middle. Germline lookup yields CDR1 MNHEY and CDR2 SVGAGI. CDR3 length equals 15 residues. CDR3 nucleotide sequence: TGTGCCAGCAGTTACTCCGAGGGGGTAGTTACTGAAGCTTTCTTT. This translates into CASSYSEGVVTEAFF.

The chain employs TRBV5-1 and TRBJ2-5, with unresolved D. Germline V CDR1 and CDR2: SGHRS, YFSETQ. V shed 4 bases and J shed 1 base, with 11 bases lying between them. The CDR3 contains 14 residues. DNA of the CDR3: TGCGCCAGCAGCCTAAACCCATTCCAAGAGACCCAGTACTTC. Translation gives CASSLNPFQETQYF.

The gene calls are TRBV9 and TRBJ2-7, with 11 bases that match TRBD1. The CDR3 loop spans 15 amino acids. Germline V gene data show CDR1 as SGDLS and CDR2 as YYNGEE. V was clipped by 0 bases and J by 5 bases; unmatched bases: 4. CDR3 DNA sequence: TGTGCCAGCAGCGTAGCTGGGACAGGGGGGGACGAGCAGTACTTC. Encoded protein: CASSVAGTGGDEQYF. The whole variable domain, filled in from reference TRBV9 and TRBJ2-7, reads DSGVTQTPKHLITATGQRVTLRCSPRSGDLSVYWYQQSLDQGLQFLIQYYNGEERAKGNILERFSAQQFPDLHSELNLSSLELGDSALYFCASSVAGTGGDEQYFGPGTRLTVT.

The rearrangement uses TRBV15 and TRBJ2-7; the D gene is possibly TRBD2 (5 bases). Trimming removed 1 base from V and 3 bases from J, with 16 bases in between. The CDR3 covers 16 residues. Looked up from germline, CDR1 is LNHNV and CDR2 is YYDKDF (reference sequence). CDR3 loop: CATSRGETTNYYEQYF. The CDR3 region has the DNA TGTGCCACCAGCAGAGGTGAGACTACCAACTACTACGAGCAGTACTTC. The entire variable domain, with the rest obtained from reference TRBV15 and TRBJ2-7, is as follows: DAMVIQNPRYQVTQFGKPVTLSCSQTLNHNVMYWYQQKSSQAPKLLFHYYDKDFNNEADTPDNFQSRRPNTSFCFLDIRSPGLGDTAMYLCATSRGETTNYYEQYFGPGTRLTVT.

This clone was detected only once. The chain joins TRBV18 to TRBJ1-2; D remains ambiguous. The CDR3 is made up of 16 amino acids. Deletions cut 1 base from V and 4 bases from J, with 16 bases between. Germline V lookup: CDR1 KGHSH, CDR2 LQKENI. This chain's CDR3 is CASSPLSAAGSYGYTF. CDR3 in DNA: TGTGCCAGCTCACCACTTTCGGCTGCCGGGAGCTATGGCTACACCTTC. The whole variable domain, remainder taken from reference TRBV18 and TRBJ1-2, is NAGVMQNPRHLVRRRGQEARLRCSPMKGHSHVYWYRQLPEEGLKFMVYLQKENIIDESGMPKERFSAEFPKEGPSILRIQQVVRGDSAAYFCASSPLSAAGSYGYTFGSGTRLTVV.

The CDR3 sequence is CAIRQTGFGGYTF. As DNA, the CDR3 is TGTGCCATCCGACAGACAGGGTTTGGTGGCTACACCTTC. The chain uses TRBV19 and TRBJ1-2; TRBD1 agrees at 7 bases. The CDR3 has 13 amino acids. V dropped 10 bases and J dropped 7; count of bases not matched to a gene: 12. From germline, CDR1 is LNHDA and CDR2 SQIVND (reference sequence). The entire variable domain, with the rest obtained from reference TRBV19 and TRBJ1-2, is as follows: DGGITQSPKYLFRKEGQNVTLSCEQNLNHDAMYWYRQDPGQGLRLIYYSQIVNDFQKGDIAEGYSVSREKKESFPLTVTSAQKNPTAFYLCAIRQTGFGGYTFGSGTRLTVV.